Here is one T cell receptor beta chain with its context. Its antigen is undetermined. TCRdb's table, derived via immunoSEQ multiplex PCR, lists solely in-frame clones and lacks some. The sample shows around 320,000 clones, roughly 80% of them seen only once. Described treatment: roughly 19 received Ad26.COV2.S at low or high dose, single or two shots; 5 received placebo; per-sample allocation not given. Sampling was done on day 63 after the first vaccine or placebo injection. Cohort 1b enrolled adults aged 18-55 years in Boston. The data stem from a study of Ad26.COV2.S vaccination and SARS-CoV-2 variants. Whole-study context: Among those in the COV1001 Ad26.COV2.S trial arm was the donor. Ad26.COV2.S shots went into the muscle once or twice, 56 days apart.

Study-wide results and limits: Total responses of T cells may have been underestimated by the analyses of TCR breadth and depth.

This receptor was obtained from a person aged 18-60 years who received the Ad26.COV2.S COVID-19 vaccine or a placebo. Sequenced here: peripheral blood, sampled in a trial of Ad26.COV2.S vaccine versus placebo.

Here the CDR3 DNA reads TGTGCCAGCAGTGAAGCTATAGTCCTAACCTCCTACGAGCAGTACTTC. Protein sequence: CASSEAIVLTSYEQYF. This sequence joins TRBV2 and TRBJ2-7; D not resolved. This CDR3 contains 16 residues. Germline values: CDR1 SNHLY, CDR2 FYNNEI. V was trimmed by 0 bases and J by 0 bases, leaving 12 bases between them.